One sample yielded the 23 T cell receptor beta chains listed below, sequenced in a study of metastatic and nonmetastatic thyroid tumors. Each patient went into thyroid surgery without having received any treatment. TCRdb re-called clones from the PCR reads using MiXCR. The sample contains around 21,000 clones, 20% to 25% of which appear only once. Sequencing was performed on blood. The receptors derive from a male donor with papillary thyroid cancer or a benign thyroid nodule (not recorded which). Some clones in this sample may be carry-over from other donors' samples.

The rearrangement uses TRBV30 and TRBJ1-6, with D possibly matching TRBD1 (5 bases). CDR3 length: 13 residues. V was trimmed by 8 bases and J by 5 bases, leaving 13 bases between them. Looked up from germline, CDR1 is GTSNPN and CDR2 is SVGIG (reference sequence). The CDR3 loop reads CAAQRGDNSPLHF. CDR3 bases: TGTGCCGCTCAAAGGGGAGATAATTCACCCCTCCACTTT.

This chain uses TRBV19 with TRBJ1-2; D is ambiguous. V gave up 5 bases and J gave up 1 base, with 14 bases separating them. CDR1 is LNHDA, CDR2 SQIVND, per germline (reference sequence). The CDR3 spans 15 residues. In DNA form, the CDR3 reads TGTGCCAGTAGTCTACAGATAACAATTAACTATGGCTACACCTTC. This encodes CASSLQITINYGYTF.

As regards this clone: A much larger clone differs by one base, so this may be a read error. The V call is TRBV20-1, the J call TRBJ2-7; D call uncertain. CDR1 DFQATT and CDR2 SNEGSKA come from the germline V gene (reference sequence). Trimming took 0 bases from V and 7 from J, leaving 16 bases between them. This CDR3 contains 14 residues. Written as DNA, the CDR3 is TGCAGTGCTAGAGAGAGCAGTGACTTACCGGAGCAGTACTTC. Its protein is CSARESSDLPEQYF.

This clone was detected many times. This chain joins TRBV11-2 and TRBJ1-2; D call uncertain. V shed 3 bases and J shed 8 bases, with 13 bases lying between them. The CDR3 length is 13 residues. Germline values: CDR1 SGHAT, CDR2 FQNNGV. CDR3 in amino acids: CASSLEGKGGYTF. The CDR3 DNA reads as TGTGCCAGCAGCTTGGAAGGGAAAGGAGGCTACACCTTC.

This clone was picked up many times. This sequence joins TRBV5-1 and TRBJ1-5; TRBD1 is a possible D gene (6 bases). With 6 bases removed from V and 7 bases from J, the gap between germline ends came to 17 bases. CDR3 length: 14 residues. CDR1 and CDR2 (germline): SGHRS, YFSETQ. In nucleotides, the CDR3 is TGCGCCAGCAACACCACAGGGACCAGGCAGCCCCAGCATTTT. Translation: CASNTTGTRQPQHF.

This clone was counted ten times or more. V usage is TRBV20-1 and J usage is TRBJ1-1, with 11 positions matching TRBD1. The V gene's germline CDR1 is DFQATT and CDR2 SNEGSKA (reference sequence). The CDR3 runs 14 residues. DNA of the CDR3: TGCAGCGCCGAGAGGGACAGGGGGAGGACTGAAGCTTTCTTT. Translating gives CSAERDRGRTEAFF.

CDR3 in DNA: TGTGCCAGCAGCAGAGGGGGACTGCCTAATGAAAAACTGTTTTTT. Its translation: CASSRGGLPNEKLFF. J is TRBJ1-4 and V is TRBV7-2; a weak D match, TRBD1 (6 bases). The V gene lost 5 bases and the J gene lost 3 bases, with 13 bases spanning the gap. The CDR3 has 15 residues. Germline V lookup: CDR1 SGHTA, CDR2 FQGNSA.

This clone occurred a few times. V usage is TRBV6-1 and J usage is TRBJ1-5; D possibly corresponds to TRBD1 (5 bases). The V and J ends lost 9 bases and 0 bases respectively, with 15 bases between them. Germline assignment: CDR1 MNHNS and CDR2 SASEGT. CDR3 size: 15 residues. The chain's CDR3 is CASITGPYSNQPQHF. In DNA, the CDR3 is TGTGCCAGTATCACAGGTCCCTATAGCAATCAGCCCCAGCATTTT.

This clone was counted between two and nine times. In DNA, the CDR3 is TGTGCCAGTAGTATTAACGGGGTTGGGAATCAGCCCCAGCATTTT. Its protein product is CASSINGVGNQPQHF. V and J are TRBV19 and TRBJ1-5; D is unclear. Germline-derived CDR1 and CDR2 are LNHDA and SQIVND (reference sequence). The V end was cut by 3 bases, the J end by 4 bases, with 13 bases between. The CDR3 contains 15 residues.

In its sample, this clone was seen many times. The gene calls are TRBV2 and TRBJ2-5; 9 bases line up with TRBD2. Germline-derived CDR1 and CDR2 are SNHLY and FYNNEI. The CDR3 has 15 amino acids. V trimming: 6 bases; J trimming: 5 bases; junction bases outside the gene matches: 10. The CDR3 nucleotides read TGTGCCAGCAGCGCTCGGGGACTAGCCGCTGAGACCCAGTACTTC. Amino acid sequence: CASSARGLAAETQYF.

This clone was observed a few times. The chain uses TRBV29-1 and TRBJ1-4; D is possibly TRBD1 (5 bases). Between the trimmed V and J ends, which lost 4 bases and 8 bases, there was a span of 14 bases. The CDR3 is 13 residues long. Germline values: CDR1 SQVTM, CDR2 ANQGSEA. CDR3 in DNA: TGCAGCGTTGGAGAAGGGGTGAACGAAAAACTGTTTTTT. Translated, it gives CSVGEGVNEKLFF. The full variable domain, in which reference TRBV29-1 and TRBJ1-4 provide the parts outside the CDR3, is SAVISQKPSRDICQRGTSLTIQCQVDSQVTMMFWYRQQPGQSLTLIATANQGSEATYESGFVIDKFPISRPNLTFSTLTVSNMSPEDSSIYLCSVGEGVNEKLFFGSGTQLSVL.

A note on this clone: A much bigger clone sits one base away, suggesting this may be a read error. The rearrangement uses TRBV5-1 and TRBJ2-4; no definite D call. CDR1 and CDR2 from the germline V gene are SGHRS and YFSETQ. The CDR3 sequence is 13 residues long. The V and J ends lost 0 bases and 8 bases respectively, with 9 bases between them. The CDR3 DNA is TGCGCCAGCAGCTTGGGTTGGTGGGACATTCAGTACTTC. The encoded protein is CASSLGWWDIQYF.

This clone was observed a few times. The chain has TRBV24-1 and TRBJ2-2; 9 positions agree with TRBD1. Trimming cost V 7 bases and J 2 bases; bases outside gene matches: 4. CDR1 KGHDR and CDR2 SFDVKD come from the germline V gene. This CDR3 spans 15 amino acids. CDR3 sequence: CATRETGGNTGELFF. The CDR3 DNA sequence: TGTGCCACCAGAGAAACAGGGGGCAACACCGGGGAGCTGTTTTTT.

This clone was found many times. The gene calls are TRBV4-3 and TRBJ2-1; D gene ambiguous. The V gene lost 0 bases and the J gene lost 7 bases, with 7 bases spanning the gap. The CDR3 spans 13 residues. Germline V CDR1 and CDR2: LGHNA, YSLEER. This CDR3 is CASSQDGDNEQFF. The DNA of the CDR3 is TGCGCCAGCAGCCAAGATGGGGATAATGAGCAGTTCTTC.

The V gene is TRBV20-1, the J gene TRBJ2-3, with D hard to call. The germline CDR1 and CDR2 sequences are DFQATT and SNEGSKA (reference sequence). CDR3 length: 11 residues. V gave up 5 bases and J gave up 0 bases, with 3 bases separating them. The CDR3 bases are TGCAGTGCTGAAAGCACAGATACGCAGTATTTT. It yields the protein CSAESTDTQYF.

Comment on this clone: This sequence may be a read error, since a much larger clone differs from it by one base. The J gene is TRBJ1-1, the V gene TRBV7-8; D is uncertain. The ends were cut back, 3 bases at V and 8 bases at J, with 13 bases in the middle. The germline V gene encodes CDR1 SGHVS and CDR2 FQNEAQ. The CDR3 contains 13 residues. The CDR3 sequence: CASSLTLKVEAFF. The CDR3, as DNA: TGTGCCAGCAGCTTGACCCTCAAAGTAGAAGCTTTCTTT. The full variable domain, its missing parts supplied by reference TRBV7-8 and TRBJ1-1, is GAGVSQSPRYKVAKRGQDVALRCDPISGHVSLFWYQQALGQGPEFLTYFQNEAQLDKSGLPSDRFFAERPEGSVSTLKIQRTQQEDSAVYLCASSLTLKVEAFFGQGTRLTVV.

There are many counts of this clone. The chain uses TRBV9 and TRBJ1-1, with D possibly matching TRBD1 (6 bases). The CDR3 covers 14 residues. V was shortened by 4 bases and J by 1 base, with 11 bases between the two germline ends. Per germline, CDR1 SGDLS and CDR2 YYNGEE. CDR3: CASSTTGKNTEAFF. DNA of the CDR3: TGTGCCAGCAGCACAACAGGGAAGAACACTGAAGCTTTCTTT.

The chain recombines TRBV11-1 with TRBJ2-3, with D perhaps given as TRBD1 or TRBD2 (7 bases each). Germline values: CDR1 SGHAT, CDR2 FQDESV (reference sequence). Trimming removed 6 bases from V and 0 bases from J, with 22 bases in between. CDR3 size: 18 residues. The CDR3 region has the DNA TGTGCCAGCAGTCCAGGGGGGGCGACAGAATACAGCACAGATACGCAGTATTTT. Residues: CASSPGGATEYSTDTQYF. Based on the CDR3 plus reference TRBV11-1 and TRBJ2-3, the full variable domain is EAEVAQSPRYKITEKSQAVAFWCDPISGHATLYWYRQILGQGPELLVQFQDESVVDDSQLPKDRFSAERLKGVDSTLKIQPAELGDSAMYLCASSPGGATEYSTDTQYFGPGTRLTVL.

The V gene is TRBV11-3, the J gene TRBJ2-1; the D is unclear. Per the germline V gene, CDR1 is SGHNT and CDR2 is YENEEA. Trimming pared 1 base from V and 8 bases from J, leaving 12 bases between. The length of the CDR3 is 14 residues. The CDR3 loop is CASSLGLGIDEQFF. The CDR3 nucleotides read TGTGCCAGCAGCTTAGGTCTAGGGATAGATGAGCAGTTCTTC.

This clone was observed many times. The V gene is TRBV28, the J gene TRBJ1-5; a possible D gene is TRBD1 (6 bases). Germline values: CDR1 MDHEN, CDR2 SYDVKM. Trimming stripped 9 bases from V and 3 bases from J, with 9 bases between. The CDR3 loop spans 12 amino acids. CDR3: CASRDINQPQHF. As DNA, the CDR3 is TGTGCCAGTAGGGACATCAATCAGCCCCAGCATTTT. The complete variable domain, with remaining parts taken from reference TRBV28 and TRBJ1-5, reads DVKVTQSSRYLVKRTGEKVFLECVQDMDHENMFWYRQDPGLGLRLIYFSYDVKMKEKGDIPEGYSVSREKKERFSLILESASTNQTSMYLCASRDINQPQHFGDGTRLSIL.

At least ten counts were recorded for this clone. This rearrangement joins TRBV29-1 to TRBJ1-2; 7 bases fit TRBD1. With V trimmed by 6 bases and J by 6 bases, 7 bases remained unmatched. This CDR3 region has 12 residues. Per germline, CDR1 SQVTM and CDR2 ANQGSEA. CDR3 DNA sequence: TGCAGCGTCGGTGGACAGGCGGATGGCTACACCTTC. This translates into CSVGGQADGYTF.

Details on this clone: This clone may be a read error of a much larger clone one base away. V is TRBV7-2 and J is TRBJ1-2, with D unclear. CDR3 length equals 13 residues. The V gene's germline CDR1 is SGHTA and CDR2 FQGNSA. The CDR3: CANSHSANYGYTF. The CDR3 nucleotides read TGTGCCAACAGCCACAGTGCTAACTATGGCTACACCTTC. The variable domain in full, with the rest retrieved from reference TRBV7-2 and TRBJ1-2, is GAGVSQSPSNKVTEKGKDVELRCDPISGHTALYWYRQSLGQGLEFLIYFQGNSAPDKSGLPSDRFSAERTGGSVSTLTIQRTQQEDSAVYLCANSHSANYGYTFGSGTRLTVV.

This clone was seen more than once but under ten times. The chain couples TRBV6-2 or TRBV6-3 to TRBJ2-1; 9 bases match TRBD2. The CDR3 is 17 amino acids. In germline, CDR1 is MNHEY, CDR2 SVGEGT. J gave up 0 bases and V 6 bases, and 9 bases lay outside the gene matches. The CDR3 DNA reads TGTGCCAGCAGCCCCTGGGCTAGCGGGAACTCCTACAATGAGCAGTTCTTC. This translates into CASSPWASGNSYNEQFF.